This T cell receptor beta chain stems from a study of T cell repertoires in cytomegalovirus infection. As for the study in general: Recently identified HLA-C-restricted and well-studied HLA-B-restricted CMV epitopes were used. CMV infection plus the matching HLA type was flagged by public TCR beta signatures. General observations from the study: Carriers of CMV and the relevant HLA type were discriminated by public TCR beta frequency. Across the ex vivo response, the dominant clonotypes were HLA-C-restricted CMV-specific TCR beta clonotypes.

This clonotype was seen a few times. Antigen unknown. Using its own MiXCR run on the reads, TCRdb lists one record per CDR3 protein. The sample contains approximately 990,000 distinct CDR3 sequences, 30% to 40% of which appear only once. Per germline, CDR1 SEHNR and CDR2 FQNEAQ (reference sequence). The CDR3 has 10 residues. The V end was cut by 5 bases, the J end by 12 bases, with 10 bases between. The rearrangement uses TRBV7-9 and TRBJ1-2, with D tentatively TRBD1 (5 bases). The sample was cultured CD8+ T cells from PBMCs, taken from culture after CMV antigen stimulation. The TCR was taken from a human donor in good health (CMV status not recorded). Some clones in this sample may be carry-over from other donors' samples. The CDR3 region is CASSGRVDTF. The CDR3, as DNA: TGTGCCAGCAGCGGCAGGGTAGACACCTTC.